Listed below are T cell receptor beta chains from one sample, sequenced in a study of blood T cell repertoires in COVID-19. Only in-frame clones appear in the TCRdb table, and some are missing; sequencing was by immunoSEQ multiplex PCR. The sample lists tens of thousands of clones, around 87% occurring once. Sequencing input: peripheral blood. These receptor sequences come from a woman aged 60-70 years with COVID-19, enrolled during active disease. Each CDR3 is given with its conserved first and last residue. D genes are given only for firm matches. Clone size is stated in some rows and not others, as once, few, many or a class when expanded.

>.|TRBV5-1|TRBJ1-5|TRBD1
CASSLSTGDGQPQHF
TGCGCCAGCAGCTTGTCGACAGGGGACGGACAGCCCCAGCATTTT
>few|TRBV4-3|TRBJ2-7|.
CASSRSGDGAYEQYF
TGCGCCAGCAGCCGGTCAGGGGACGGAGCCTACGAGCAGTACTTC
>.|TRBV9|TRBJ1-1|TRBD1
CASSVYRGTEAFF
TGTGCCAGCAGCGTATACAGGGGCACTGAAGCTTTCTTT
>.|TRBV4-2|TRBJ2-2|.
CASSQAGISGELFF
TGTGCCAGCAGCCAGGCAGGGATCTCCGGGGAGCTGTTTTTT
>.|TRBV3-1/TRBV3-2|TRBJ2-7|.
CASSQEGDSGEQYF
TGTGCCAGCAGCCAAGAAGGGGACTCTGGCGAGCAGTACTTC
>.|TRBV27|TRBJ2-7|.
CASSSPGGEQYF
TGTGCCAGCAGTTCCCCCGGAGGCGAGCAGTACTTC
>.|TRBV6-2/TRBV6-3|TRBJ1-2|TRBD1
CASSFPGTGGEENGYTF
TGTGCCAGCAGTTTCCCCGGGACAGGGGGCGAGGAGAATGGCTACACCTTC
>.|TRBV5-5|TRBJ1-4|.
CASSQEIGRIYEKLFF
TGTGCCAGCAGCCAGGAAATCGGGAGGATTTATGAAAAACTGTTTTTT
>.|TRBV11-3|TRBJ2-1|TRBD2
CASSLEAGGSYNEQFF
TGTGCCAGCAGCTTAGAAGCGGGGGGTTCCTACAATGAGCAGTTCTTC
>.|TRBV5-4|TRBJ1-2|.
CASSSTEIYGYTF
TGTGCCAGCAGCTCGACAGAGATCTATGGCTACACCTTC
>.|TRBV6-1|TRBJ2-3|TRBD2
CASSESPTSRTDTQYF
TGTGCCAGCAGTGAATCCCCGACTAGCAGAACAGATACGCAGTATTTT
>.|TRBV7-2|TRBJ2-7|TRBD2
CASSLASSMAGGSSYEQYF
TGTGCCAGCAGCTTAGCAAGCTCTATGGCGGGAGGAAGCTCCTACGAGCAGTACTTC
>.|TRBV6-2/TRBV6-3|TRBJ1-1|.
CASSRPRGSNTEAFF
TGTGCCAGCAGTCGTCCCAGGGGTTCGAACACTGAAGCTTTCTTT
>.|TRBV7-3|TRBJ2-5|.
CASSLTGGNRETQYF
TGTGCCAGCAGCTTAACCGGAGGGAACCGCGAGACCCAGTACTTC
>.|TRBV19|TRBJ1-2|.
CASSIPAGVFSGYTF
TGTGCCAGTAGTATCCCGGCAGGGGTCTTTTCTGGCTACACCTTC
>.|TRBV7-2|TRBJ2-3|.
CASSPPSTDTQYF
TGTGCCAGCAGTCCCCCTAGCACAGATACGCAGTATTTT
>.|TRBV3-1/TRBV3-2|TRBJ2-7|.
CASSQGHYEQYF
TGTGCCAGCAGCCAAGGGCACTACGAGCAGTACTTC
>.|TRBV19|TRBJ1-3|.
CASRTAGNTIYF
TGTGCCAGTAGAACGGCTGGAAACACCATATATTTT
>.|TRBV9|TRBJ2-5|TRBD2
CASSAPGLAGVETQYF
TGTGCCAGCAGCGCCCCGGGACTAGCGGGAGTAGAGACCCAGTACTTC
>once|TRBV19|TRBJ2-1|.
CATLGGRTYNEQFF
TGTGCCACCCTCGGAGGGCGGACCTACAATGAGCAGTTCTTC
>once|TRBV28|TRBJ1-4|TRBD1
CASSAPGQASEKLFF
TGTGCCAGCAGTGCTCCGGGACAGGCTTCCGAAAAACTGTTTTTT
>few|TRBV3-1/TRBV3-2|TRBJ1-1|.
CASSRQAGNTEAFF
TGTGCCAGCAGCAGACAGGCTGGAAACACTGAAGCTTTCTTT
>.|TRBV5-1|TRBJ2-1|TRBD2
CASSFSGGDEQFF
TGCGCCAGCAGCTTCTCCGGGGGGGATGAGCAGTTCTTC
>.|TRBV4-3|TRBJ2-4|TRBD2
CASSHETSGKNIQYF
TGCGCCAGCAGCCACGAGACTAGCGGCAAAAACATTCAGTACTTC
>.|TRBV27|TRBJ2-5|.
CASSPLVSETQYF
TGTGCCAGCAGCCCACTAGTTAGCGAGACCCAGTACTTC
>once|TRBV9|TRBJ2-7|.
CASSLSSYEQYF
TGTGCCAGCAGCTTGAGCTCCTACGAGCAGTACTTC
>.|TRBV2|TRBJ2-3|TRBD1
CASSETRTTGQGHTDTQYF
TGTGCCAGCAGTGAAACGAGGACCACGGGACAGGGACACACAGATACGCAGTATTTT
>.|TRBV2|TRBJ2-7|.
CASSVGDSKYEQYF
TGTGCCAGCAGTGTAGGGGACTCGAAATACGAGCAGTACTTC
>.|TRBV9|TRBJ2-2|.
CASSVRSPGELFF
TGTGCCAGCAGCGTTAGGAGTCCCGGGGAGCTGTTTTTT
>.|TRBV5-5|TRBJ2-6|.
CASSWLEGANVLTF
TGTGCCAGCAGTTGGTTAGAAGGGGCCAACGTCCTGACTTTC
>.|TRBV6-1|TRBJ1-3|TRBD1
CASSALPGGTGNTIYF
TGTGCCAGCAGTGCCCTACCAGGGGGCACTGGAAACACCATATATTTT
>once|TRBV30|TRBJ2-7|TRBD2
CAWSVIPLAGDYEQYF
TGTGCCTGGAGTGTAATCCCCCTAGCGGGAGACTACGAGCAGTACTTC
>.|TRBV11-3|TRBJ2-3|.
CASSSRWRDTQYF
TGTGCCAGCAGCTCCCGATGGAGAGATACGCAGTATTTT
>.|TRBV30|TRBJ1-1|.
CAWKTGNTEAFF
TGTGCCTGGAAAACAGGGAACACTGAAGCTTTCTTT
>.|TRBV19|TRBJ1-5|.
CASSIQSGQPQHF
TGTGCCAGTAGTATTCAATCAGGACAGCCCCAGCATTTT
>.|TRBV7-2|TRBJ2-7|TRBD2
CASSPGTSGAYEQYF
TGTGCCAGCAGCCCCGGGACTAGCGGGGCCTACGAGCAGTACTTC
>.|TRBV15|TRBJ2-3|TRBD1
CATSRGGQDPYTDTQYF
TGTGCCACCAGCAGAGGAGGACAGGACCCTTACACAGATACGCAGTATTTT
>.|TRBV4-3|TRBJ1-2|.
CASSQDRGYGYTF
TGCGCCAGCAGCCAAGACAGGGGTTACGGCTACACCTTC
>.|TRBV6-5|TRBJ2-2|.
CASSPVIGGPGELFF
TGTGCCAGCAGTCCCGTAATCGGAGGACCCGGGGAGCTGTTTTTT
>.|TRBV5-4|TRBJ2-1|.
CASSLRILTNEQFF
TGTGCCAGCAGCTTGAGAATCCTAACCAATGAGCAGTTCTTC
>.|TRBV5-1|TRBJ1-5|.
CASSLTDSSNQPQHF
TGCGCCAGCAGCTTAACCGACAGTAGCAATCAGCCCCAGCATTTT
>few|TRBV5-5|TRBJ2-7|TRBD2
CASSLHGSGSPYEQYF
TGTGCCAGCAGCTTGCATGGTAGCGGGAGCCCCTACGAGCAGTACTTC
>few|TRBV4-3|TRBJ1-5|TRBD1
CASSRDRDQPQHF
TGCGCCAGCAGCCGGGACAGGGATCAGCCCCAGCATTTT
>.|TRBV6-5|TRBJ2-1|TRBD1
CATSFQGGPYNEQFF
TGTGCCACCTCATTCCAAGGGGGCCCCTACAATGAGCAGTTCTTC
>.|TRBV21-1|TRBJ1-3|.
CAPIRRVAGNTIYF
TGTGCCCCCATACGGAGGGTAGCTGGAAACACCATATATTTT
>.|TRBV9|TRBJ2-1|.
CASSREAASYNEQFF
TGTGCCAGCAGCCGAGAAGCGGCCTCCTACAATGAGCAGTTCTTC
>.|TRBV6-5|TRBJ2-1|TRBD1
CASSRGQGAKFF
TGTGCCAGCAGCCGTGGACAGGGGGCTAAATTCTTC
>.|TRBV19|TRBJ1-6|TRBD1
CASSQGQGATTLHF
TGTGCCAGTAGCCAGGGACAGGGGGCGACCACCCTCCACTTT
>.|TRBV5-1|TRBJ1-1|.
CASSLGAGITEAFF
TGCGCCAGCAGCTTGGGCGCGGGGATCACTGAAGCTTTCTTT
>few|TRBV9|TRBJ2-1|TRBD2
CASSVVALAGNEQFF
TGTGCCAGCAGCGTAGTGGCACTAGCGGGGAATGAGCAGTTCTTC